Detailed here is one T cell receptor (beta chain). Its antigen is unknown. Because the CDR3 is missing its conserved closing phenylalanine or tryptophan, this is likely a read error. One entry per CDR3 protein, called by TCRdb with MiXCR from the RACE reads. This table holds some 250,000 distinct CDR3 sequences, approximately 8% found once. This entry is derived from a study of human T cells and chemical hapten exposure. The overall study: Patients' scalps got diphenylcyclopropenone weekly throughout the roughly 23-week study. Findings and limits, study-wide: With patch test score, the counts of PT1 expanded TCRs showed a positive correlation. In comparison with controls, expanded TCRs gave rise to a significantly larger number of large CDR3 similarity clusters.

Time point described: pre-sensitization, week 0. Indicated treatment: therapeutic diphenylcyclopropenone sensitization with weekly scalp DPC. The sequence derives from a man younger than 35 with alopecia areata. Some clones in this sample may be carry-over from other donors' samples. This sample comprised whole blood, obtained in connection with sensitization to the hapten diphenylcyclopropenone (DPC).

The CDR3 protein is CRIGTGVNTEAFL. The CDR3 DNA follows: TGCAGGATAGGGACAGGGGTAAACACTGAAGCTTTCCTT. The genes are TRBV29-1 and TRBJ1-1, with 10 positions matching TRBD1. The CDR3 covers 13 residues. Germline values: CDR1 SQVTM, CDR2 ANQGSEA.